This is a list of T cell receptor beta chains from one sample in a study of Tregs in tolerant kidney transplant recipients. TCRdb keeps only in-frame clones here, not all; method: immunoSEQ multiplex PCR. The table records approximately 81,000 clones, 90% to 95% of them present only once. The sample was CD4+ T cells from blood (PBMCs), taken 24 months after the transplant. The receptors originated from a human patient who received a combined kidney and bone marrow transplant. Some T cells may be graft donor cells. Both conserved end residues are part of each CDR3. Fields, in order: clone size, D gene, V gene, J gene, CDR3 length, CDR3 DNA, CDR3 protein. The D gene is left open where the match is weak. Clone size is given for some rows only: seen once, a few or many times, or a class if the clone is expanded.

.	TRBD1	TRBV5-4	TRBJ2-3	16	TGTGCCAGCAGCTCCAAGACAGGGGCTAACGCAGATACGCAGTATTTT	CASSSKTGANADTQYF
once	.	TRBV18	TRBJ1-1	13	TGTGCCAGCTCACCGGAGGCGGCCACTGAAGCTTTCTTT	CASSPEAATEAFF
.	.	TRBV7-2	TRBJ1-6	15	TGTGCCAGCAGCCCTCCAGGGCGACGAAATTCCCCCCTCCACTTT	CASSPPGRRNSPLHF
.	.	TRBV9	TRBJ1-1	16	TGTGCCAGCAGCGTAGGCGCCGGGGGATTGAACACTGAAGCTTTCTTT	CASSVGAGGLNTEAFF
.	.	TRBV28	TRBJ2-4	16	TGTGCCAGCAGCCCACATGTGTTCAAAGCCAAAAACATTCAGTACTTC	CASSPHVFKAKNIQYF
.	.	TRBV29-1	TRBJ1-4	13	TGCAGCGTTGTATTAGGGGGAGATGAAAAACTGTTTTTT	CSVVLGGDEKLFF
.	.	TRBV6-5	TRBJ1-6	12	TGTGCCAGCACCTCGGGGAATTCACCCCTCCACTTT	CASTSGNSPLHF
.	.	TRBV29-1	TRBJ2-5	13	TGCAGCGTTGATGCAGGGATGGGAGAGACCCAGTACTTC	CSVDAGMGETQYF
.	.	TRBV28	TRBJ2-7	12	TGTGCCAGCAGTTTATCAACCTACGAGCAGTACTTC	CASSLSTYEQYF
once	.	TRBV30	TRBJ1-5	13	TGTGCCTGGAGTGGCCAGGGAAATCAGCCCCAGCATTTT	CAWSGQGNQPQHF
.	.	TRBV6-1	TRBJ2-7	15	TGTGCCAGCAGTGAACCCCGGGGGGCCCTTCACGAGCAGTACTTC	CASSEPRGALHEQYF
.	TRBD2	TRBV28	TRBJ2-5	13	TGTGCCAGCACTTCGGGGGGAGAAGAGACCCAGTACTTC	CASTSGGEETQYF